Included here is one TCR beta chain sequence, with context. Its antigen is unidentified. These data come from a study of shared clonotypes between healthy human individuals. Study at large: The donor pool was made up of two women and three men aged 18 to 49.

V was clipped by 10 bases and J by 4 bases, with 15 bases between them. This CDR3 comprises 13 residues. Study-wide points: Sharing of clonotypes among donors was expected to vary with sequencing depth.

The table came from immunoSEQ multiplex PCR; TCRdb's copy has only in-frame clones and leaves some out. This sample carries millions of clones, 85% to 95% of them seen once, and the ten largest clones take 0.1% to 0.15%. The sample comprised naive CD4+ T cells sorted from blood. As to subset: CD45RA+ positively selected. The gene calls are TRBV5-3 and TRBJ1-5, with D tentatively TRBD1 (5 bases). Being an ORF, TRBV5-3 has a function that is uncertain. The source of this sequence is a man between 18 and 35 years old in good health. CDR3 residues: CARWRGGNQPQHF. CDR3 DNA sequence: TGTGCCCGTTGGCGGGGGGGAAATCAGCCCCAGCATTTT.